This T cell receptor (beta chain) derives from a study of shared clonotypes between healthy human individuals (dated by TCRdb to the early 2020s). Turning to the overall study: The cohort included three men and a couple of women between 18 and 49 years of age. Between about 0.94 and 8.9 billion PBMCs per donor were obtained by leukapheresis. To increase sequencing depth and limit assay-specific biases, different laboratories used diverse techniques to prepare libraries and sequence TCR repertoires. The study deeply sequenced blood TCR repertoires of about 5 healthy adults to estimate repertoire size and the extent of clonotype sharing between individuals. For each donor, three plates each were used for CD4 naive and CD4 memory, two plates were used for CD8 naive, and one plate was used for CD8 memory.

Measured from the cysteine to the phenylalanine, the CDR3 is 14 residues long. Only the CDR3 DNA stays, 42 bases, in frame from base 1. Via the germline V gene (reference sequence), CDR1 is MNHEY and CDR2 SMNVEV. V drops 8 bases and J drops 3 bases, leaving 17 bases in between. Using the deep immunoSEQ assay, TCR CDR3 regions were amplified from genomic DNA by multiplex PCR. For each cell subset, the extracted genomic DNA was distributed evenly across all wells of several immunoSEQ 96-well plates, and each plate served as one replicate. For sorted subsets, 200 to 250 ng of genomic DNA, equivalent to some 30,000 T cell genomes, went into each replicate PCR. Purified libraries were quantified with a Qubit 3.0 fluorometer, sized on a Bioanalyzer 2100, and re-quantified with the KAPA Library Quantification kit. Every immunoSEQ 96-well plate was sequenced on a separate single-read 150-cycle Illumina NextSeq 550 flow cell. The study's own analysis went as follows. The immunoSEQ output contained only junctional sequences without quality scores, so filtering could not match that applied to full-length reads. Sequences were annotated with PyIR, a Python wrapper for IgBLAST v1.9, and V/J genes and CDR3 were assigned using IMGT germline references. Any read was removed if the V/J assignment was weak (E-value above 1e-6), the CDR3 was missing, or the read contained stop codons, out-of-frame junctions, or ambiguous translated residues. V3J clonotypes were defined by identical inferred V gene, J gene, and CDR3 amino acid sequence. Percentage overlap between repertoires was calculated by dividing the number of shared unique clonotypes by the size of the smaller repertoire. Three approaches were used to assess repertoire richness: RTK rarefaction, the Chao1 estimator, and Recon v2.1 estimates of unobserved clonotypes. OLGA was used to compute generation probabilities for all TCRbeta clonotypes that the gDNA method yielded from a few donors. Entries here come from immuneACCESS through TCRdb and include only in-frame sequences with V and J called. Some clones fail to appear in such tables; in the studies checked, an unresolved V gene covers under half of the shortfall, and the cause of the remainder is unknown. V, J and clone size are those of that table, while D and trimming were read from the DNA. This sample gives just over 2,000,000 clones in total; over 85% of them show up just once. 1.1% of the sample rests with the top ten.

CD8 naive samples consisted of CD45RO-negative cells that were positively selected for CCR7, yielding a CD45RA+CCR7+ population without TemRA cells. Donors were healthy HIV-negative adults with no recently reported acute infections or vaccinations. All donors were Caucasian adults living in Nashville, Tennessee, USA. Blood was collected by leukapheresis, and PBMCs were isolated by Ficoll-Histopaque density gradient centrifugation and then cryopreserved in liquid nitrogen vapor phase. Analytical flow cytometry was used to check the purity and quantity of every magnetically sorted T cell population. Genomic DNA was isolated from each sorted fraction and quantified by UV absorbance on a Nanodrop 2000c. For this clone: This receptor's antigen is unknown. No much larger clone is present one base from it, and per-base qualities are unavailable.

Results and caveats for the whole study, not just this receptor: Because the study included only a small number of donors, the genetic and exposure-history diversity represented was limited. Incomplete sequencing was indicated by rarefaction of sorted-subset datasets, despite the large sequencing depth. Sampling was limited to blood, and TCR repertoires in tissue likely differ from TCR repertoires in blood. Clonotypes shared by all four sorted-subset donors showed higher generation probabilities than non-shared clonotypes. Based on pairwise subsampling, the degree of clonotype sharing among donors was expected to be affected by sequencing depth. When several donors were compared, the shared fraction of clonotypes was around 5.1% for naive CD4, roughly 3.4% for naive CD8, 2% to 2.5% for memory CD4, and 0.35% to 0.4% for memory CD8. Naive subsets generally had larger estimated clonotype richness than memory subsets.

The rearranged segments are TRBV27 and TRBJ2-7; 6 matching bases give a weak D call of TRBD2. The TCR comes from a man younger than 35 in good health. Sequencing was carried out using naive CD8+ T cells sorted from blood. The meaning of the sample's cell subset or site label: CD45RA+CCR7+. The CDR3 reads CASRSGSGYYEQYF. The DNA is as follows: TGTGCCAGCCGATCCGGGAGCGGATACTACGAGCAGTACTTC.